The 11 T cell receptor beta chains listed next were all sequenced from one sample in a study of control samples from healthy donors and cancer patients. TCRdb's table, derived via immunoSEQ multiplex PCR, lists solely in-frame clones and lacks some. This table holds about 75,000 clones, roughly 92% found once. Sample: blood. These receptors were collected from a woman in her thirties or forties in good health.

J is TRBJ1-1 and V is TRBV19, with D maybe TRBD1 (5 bases). Germline CDR1 is LNHDA and CDR2 is SQIVND (reference sequence). With 3 bases removed from V and 5 bases from J, the gap between germline ends came to 10 bases. CDR3 length: 13 amino acids. The CDR3 is CASSMSRVTEAFF. For the CDR3, the DNA is TGTGCCAGTAGTATGAGCAGGGTGACTGAAGCTTTCTTT.

Only a few counts were recorded for this clone. This chain uses TRBV7-9 with TRBJ2-6; unclear D gene. The CDR3 spans 15 residues. The V gene lost 2 bases and the J gene lost 3 bases, with 8 bases spanning the gap. Germline CDR1 is SEHNR and CDR2 is FQNEAQ (reference sequence). The CDR3 region is CASSLQANGANVLTF. CDR3 nucleotides: TGTGCCAGCAGCTTACAGGCTAATGGGGCCAACGTCCTGACTTTC.

As DNA, the CDR3 is TGTGCCAGCAGGGCGAAACAGGGGGCAGACTATGGCTACACCTTC. Protein product: CASRAKQGADYGYTF. The rearrangement uses TRBV6-5 and TRBJ1-2; TRBD1 matches at 9 bases. J lost 3 bases, V lost 6 bases, and 8 bases had no gene match. Germline V gene lookup returns CDR1 MNHEY and CDR2 SVGAGI. This CDR3 has 15 amino acids.

V is TRBV2 and J is TRBJ1-1; D is unclear. This CDR3 is built from 12 residues. V lost 6 bases and J lost 0, with 5 bases in between. Germline loops: CDR1 SNHLY, CDR2 FYNNEI. This CDR3 is CASRYMNTEAFF. The CDR3 region has the DNA TGTGCCAGCAGATATATGAACACTGAAGCTTTCTTT.

The gene calls are TRBV6-1 and TRBJ1-1; TRBD1 is a possible D gene (5 bases). Trimming removed 6 bases at V and 1 base at J, with 9 bases between. The length of the CDR3 is 13 residues. Germline V gene sequence: CDR1 MNHNS, CDR2 SASEGT. Written as DNA, the CDR3 is TGTGCCAGCAGACCCGACAGGAACACTGAAGCTTTCTTT. Amino acids: CASRPDRNTEAFF.

The V call is TRBV6-6, the J call TRBJ1-1; D is undetermined. The germline gives CDR1 MNHNY, CDR2 SVGAGI (reference sequence). V lost 9 bases and J lost 2, with 16 bases in between. This CDR3 is 14 amino acids long. CDR3 nucleotide sequence: TGTGCCAGTTTCACTCCGGCAGATAACACTGAAGCTTTCTTT. Translating it yields CASFTPADNTEAFF.

The rearrangement joins TRBV6-5 to TRBJ2-7; TRBD2 might be the D (5 bases). V was shortened by 5 bases and J by 7 bases, with 18 bases between the two germline ends. CDR1 and CDR2 from the germline V gene are MNHEY and SVGAGI. The CDR3 contains 14 residues. For the CDR3, the DNA is TGTGCCAGCAGTAAATGGACGGGAAGGAGGGAGCAGTACTTC. Amino acids: CASSKWTGRREQYF.

This chain joins TRBV29-1 and TRBJ2-2; D gene uncertain. The ends were cut back, 4 bases at V and 6 bases at J, with 9 bases in the middle. Germline V gene data show CDR1 as SQVTM and CDR2 as ANQGSEA. The CDR3 loop spans 12 amino acids. The DNA of the CDR3 is TGCAGCGTTGCAAGGCTCTCCGGGGAGCTGTTTTTT. This gives the protein CSVARLSGELFF.

V and J are TRBV29-1 and TRBJ2-5; a weak D match, TRBD2 (5 bases). Germline CDR1 and CDR2: SQVTM and ANQGSEA. V shed 4 bases and J shed 5 bases, with 14 bases lying between them. The CDR3 extends over 13 amino acids. The CDR3, as DNA: TGCAGCGTTGGCGTCGGGCGAGGGGAGACCCAGTACTTC. Translated: CSVGVGRGETQYF.

This chain links TRBV28 with TRBJ1-1; D not resolved. CDR1 is MDHEN, CDR2 SYDVKM, per germline. Trimming stripped 6 bases from V and 7 bases from J, with 9 bases between. The CDR3 totals 11 residues. The CDR3 region has the DNA TGTGCCAGCAGACGGGGAATTGAAGCTTTCTTT. It translates to CASRRGIEAFF.

The rearrangement joins TRBV4-2 to TRBJ2-7, with 7 positions matching TRBD1. Per germline, CDR1 LGHNA and CDR2 YNFKEQ. CDR3 length equals 15 residues. V lost 3 bases to trimming and J lost 0 bases; unmatched junction nucleotides: 5. For the CDR3, the DNA is TGTGCCAGCAGCCACCCGGGACAGAGCTCCTACGAGCAGTACTTC. As protein: CASSHPGQSSYEQYF.